This section outlines one TCR beta chain sequence together with its context. This record comes from a study of blood T cell repertoires in COVID-19. V shed 3 bases and J shed 1 base, with 6 bases lying between them. Germline lookup yields CDR1 SGHAT and CDR2 FQNNGV. The CDR3 consists of 13 residues. Cohort 3 donors were reported recovered after two negative PCRs, clearance, or symptom resolution. Original data processing: Counts of nucleated cells, estimated from reference gene primer amplification, were obtained. The method was immunoSEQ multiplex PCR; TCRdb's version includes in-frame clones alone and lacks a portion of them. V and J calls and clone size come straight from that table; D and trimming were deduced from the DNA. The sample has about 340,000 clones; approximately 92% are singletons.

J is TRBJ1-1 and V is TRBV11-2, with D uncertain. The sequenced sample was PBMCs or T cells enriched from blood (not recorded which). This receptor was obtained from a woman aged 25-40 years who had recovered from COVID-19. CDR3 bases: TGTGCCAGCAGCTTTCCCCAGAACACTGAAGCTTTCTTT. Encoded protein: CASSFPQNTEAFF.